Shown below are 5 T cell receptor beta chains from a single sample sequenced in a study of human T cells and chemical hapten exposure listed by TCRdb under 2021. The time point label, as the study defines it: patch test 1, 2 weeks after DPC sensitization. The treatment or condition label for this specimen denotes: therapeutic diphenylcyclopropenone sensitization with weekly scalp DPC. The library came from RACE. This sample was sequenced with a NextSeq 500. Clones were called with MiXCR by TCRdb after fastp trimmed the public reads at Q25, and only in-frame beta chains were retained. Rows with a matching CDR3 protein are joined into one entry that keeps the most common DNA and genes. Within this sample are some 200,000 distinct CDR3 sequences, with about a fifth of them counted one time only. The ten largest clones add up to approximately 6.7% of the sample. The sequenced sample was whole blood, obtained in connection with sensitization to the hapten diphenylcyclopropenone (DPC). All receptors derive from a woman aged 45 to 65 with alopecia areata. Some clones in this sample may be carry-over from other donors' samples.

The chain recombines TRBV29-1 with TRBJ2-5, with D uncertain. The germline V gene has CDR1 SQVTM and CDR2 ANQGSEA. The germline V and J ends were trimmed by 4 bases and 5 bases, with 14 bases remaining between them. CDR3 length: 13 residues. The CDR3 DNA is TGCAGCGTTGGCGTCAATAACGTTGAGACCCAGTACTTC. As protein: CSVGVNNVETQYF. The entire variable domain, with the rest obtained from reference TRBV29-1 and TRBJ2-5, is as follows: SAVISQKPSRDICQRGTSLTIQCQVDSQVTMMFWYRQQPGQSLTLIATANQGSEATYESGFVIDKFPISRPNLTFSTLTVSNMSPEDSSIYLCSVGVNNVETQYFGPGTRLLVL.

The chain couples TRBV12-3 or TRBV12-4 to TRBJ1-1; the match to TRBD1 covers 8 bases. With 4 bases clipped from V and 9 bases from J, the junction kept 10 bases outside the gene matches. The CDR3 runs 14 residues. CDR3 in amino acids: CASSSGTGEIKAFF. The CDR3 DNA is TGTGCCAGCAGTTCCGGGACAGGCGAAATCAAAGCTTTCTTT.

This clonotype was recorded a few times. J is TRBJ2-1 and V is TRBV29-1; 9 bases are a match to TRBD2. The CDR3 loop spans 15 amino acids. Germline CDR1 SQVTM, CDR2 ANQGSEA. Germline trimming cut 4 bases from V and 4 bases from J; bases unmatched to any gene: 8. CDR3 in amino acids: CSVAPGLASYNEQFF. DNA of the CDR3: TGCAGCGTTGCCCCGGGACTAGCATCTTACAATGAGCAGTTCTTC.

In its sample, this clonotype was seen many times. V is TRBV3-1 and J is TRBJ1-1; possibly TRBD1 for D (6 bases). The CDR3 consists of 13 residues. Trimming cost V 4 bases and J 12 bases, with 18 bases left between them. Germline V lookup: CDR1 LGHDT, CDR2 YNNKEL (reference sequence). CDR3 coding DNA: TGTGCCAGCAGCCCCGATACAGGGAGGAGGACTTTCTTT. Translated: CASSPDTGRRTFF.

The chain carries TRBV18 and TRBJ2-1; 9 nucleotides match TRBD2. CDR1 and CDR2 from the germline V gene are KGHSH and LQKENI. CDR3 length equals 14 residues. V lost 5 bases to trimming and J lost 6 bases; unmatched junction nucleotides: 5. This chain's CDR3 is CASSVSSGVNEQFF. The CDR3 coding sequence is TGTGCCAGCTCAGTTTCTAGCGGGGTCAATGAGCAGTTCTTC.